This T cell receptor (beta chain) was observed in a study of spatial heterogeneity in lung cancer. Study background: Within raw reads, each unique TCR and UMI combination appeared on average more than ten times.

CDR3 length equals 11 residues. Germline V gene data show CDR1 as SQVTM and CDR2 as ANQGSEA. TCRdb processed the 5' RACE reads anew with MiXCR; each CDR3 protein has one entry. This repertoire shows 9,500 to 15,000 distinct CDR3 sequences, approximately 6.2% found once; its top ten account for approximately 10%. This sample's time point: sample taken at primary tumor resection. Sequencing of whole RNA from tumor, nontumor lung or frozen PBMC involved no sorting. At least ten counts were recorded for this clonotype. This beta chain represents an off-target read in a library built for alpha chains; its size is of limited meaning.

The sequence came from a male donor with early-stage non-small cell lung cancer. The gene calls are TRBV29-1 and TRBJ1-1; possible D gene TRBD1, 5 bases. Source: normal lung tissue next to the tumor, taken at surgery. The chain's CDR3 is CSGRGWAGAFF. The CDR3 DNA reads as TGCAGTGGAAGGGGATGGGCAGGAGCTTTCTTT.